This is a list of T cell receptor beta chains from one sample in a study of T-cell memory formation after mild COVID-19. TCRdb re-derived calls from the 5' RACE reads in MiXCR, one entry per CDR3 protein. The sample lists around 130,000 distinct CDR3 sequences, approximately 15% occurring once. Sequenced sample: PBMCs or a T cell subset sorted from them (not recorded which). These receptors came from an adult woman who had mild COVID-19 (a few samples of this study predate the infection). Cell type and time point are not known. Each CDR3 is given with its conserved first and last residue. Each record gives: J gene, V gene, D gene, CDR3 length, clone size, CDR3 DNA, CDR3 protein. A D gene is named only where the DNA matches it firmly. Clone size is stated in some rows and not others, as once, few, many or a class when expanded.

J: TRBJ2-3
V: TRBV4-1
D: TRBD1
length: 17
size: few
DNA: TGCGCCAGCAGCCAAGATCCAGGGACAGGGGTCACAGATACGCAGTATTTT
CDR3: CASSQDPGTGVTDTQYF

J: TRBJ1-2
V: TRBV29-1
D: NA
length: 13
size: NA
DNA: TGCAGCGTTGGGGGTATCGGGGAGAGAGGCTACACCTTC
CDR3: CSVGGIGERGYTF

J: TRBJ2-1
V: TRBV7-9
D: TRBD1
length: 15
size: NA
DNA: TGTGCCAGCAGTTTGACAGGGGGCCCCTACAATGAGCAGTTCTTC
CDR3: CASSLTGGPYNEQFF

J: TRBJ2-2
V: TRBV6-4
D: NA
length: 14
size: NA
DNA: TGTGCCAGCAGTTTCGAGGACTCCACCGGGGAGCTGTTTTTT
CDR3: CASSFEDSTGELFF

J: TRBJ2-7
V: TRBV5-1
D: NA
length: 12
size: few
DNA: TGCGCCAGCAGGAACACTTACTACGAGCAGTACTTC
CDR3: CASRNTYYEQYF

J: TRBJ2-2
V: TRBV14
D: NA
length: 15
size: few
DNA: TGTGCCAGCAGCCCGAGGGGACCCTGGGCCGGGGAGCTGTTTTTT
CDR3: CASSPRGPWAGELFF

J: TRBJ1-1
V: TRBV7-2
D: TRBD1
length: 17
size: NA
DNA: TGTGCCAGCAGCTTAATTACAGGGGGATTCATGAACACTGAAGCTTTCTTT
CDR3: CASSLITGGFMNTEAFF

J: TRBJ1-1
V: TRBV5-1
D: NA
length: 16
size: many
DNA: TGCGCCAGCAGCTTGGCCGGGGGACCCAGGAACACTGAAGCTTTCTTT
CDR3: CASSLAGGPRNTEAFF

J: TRBJ2-4
V: TRBV7-9
D: NA
length: 18
size: NA
DNA: TGTGCCAGCAGCTTAGAGGTGCGCCGGATGGGAGCCAAAAACATTCAGTACTTC
CDR3: CASSLEVRRMGAKNIQYF

J: TRBJ2-5
V: TRBV20-1
D: TRBD1
length: 14
size: NA
DNA: TGCAGTGCTAGAGACGGACAGGGTGAGGGGACCCAGTACTTC
CDR3: CSARDGQGEGTQYF

J: TRBJ2-7
V: TRBV6-5
D: NA
length: 14
size: few
DNA: TGTGCCAGCAGTCCCCTCCTTCAACCCCACGAGCAGTACTTC
CDR3: CASSPLLQPHEQYF

J: TRBJ2-1
V: TRBV7-8
D: NA
length: 11
size: few
DNA: TGTGCCAGCAGCCAGTTGAATGAGCAGTTCTTC
CDR3: CASSQLNEQFF

J: TRBJ2-2
V: TRBV24-1
D: TRBD1
length: 16
size: many
DNA: TGTGCCACCAGTGATCCGGGACAGGGCGACACCGGGGAGCTGTTTTTT
CDR3: CATSDPGQGDTGELFF

J: TRBJ2-1
V: TRBV19
D: NA
length: 15
size: NA
DNA: TGTGCCAGTAGGGCTGGCAGGGCCTCCTACAATGAGCAGTTCTTC
CDR3: CASRAGRASYNEQFF

J: TRBJ1-1
V: TRBV20-1
D: NA
length: 12
size: NA
DNA: TGCAGTGCTAGAGATGGGGGGGCGATAGCTTTCTTT
CDR3: CSARDGGAIAFF

J: TRBJ2-5
V: TRBV7-2
D: NA
length: 12
size: NA
DNA: TGTGCCAGCAGAAACCAGGGGAGGACCCAGTACTTC
CDR3: CASRNQGRTQYF

J: TRBJ2-3
V: TRBV11-2
D: NA
length: 15
size: few
DNA: TGTGCCAGCAGCTTAGGGTCCCGCCCTGGGGATACGCAGTATTTT
CDR3: CASSLGSRPGDTQYF

J: TRBJ1-5
V: TRBV12-3/TRBV12-4
D: TRBD1
length: 16
size: few
DNA: TGTGCCAGCAGTCACACCGGGACAGGGGGCCGTCAGCCCCAGCATTTT
CDR3: CASSHTGTGGRQPQHF

J: TRBJ2-7
V: TRBV6-6
D: NA
length: 12
size: many
DNA: TGTGCCAGCGGAGCTGCGTCCTACGAGCAGTACTTC
CDR3: CASGAASYEQYF

J: TRBJ2-1
V: TRBV12-5
D: NA
length: 15
size: few
DNA: TGTGCTAGTGGCCCGGGACAAGGGATGTACAATGAGCAGTTCTTC
CDR3: CASGPGQGMYNEQFF

J: TRBJ2-7
V: TRBV11-2
D: NA
length: 10
size: many
DNA: TGTGCCAGCAGCCACTACGAGCAGTACTTC
CDR3: CASSHYEQYF

J: TRBJ2-3
V: TRBV12-3/TRBV12-4
D: NA
length: 18
size: few
DNA: TGTGCCAGCAGTCCCGGGACCATCCTGGGGAGTAGCACAGATACGCAGTATTTT
CDR3: CASSPGTILGSSTDTQYF

J: TRBJ2-3
V: TRBV7-9
D: NA
length: 14
size: NA
DNA: TGTGCCAGCAGCCTTCAGGGCGGCGCAGATACGCAGTATTTT
CDR3: CASSLQGGADTQYF

J: TRBJ2-7
V: TRBV6-2/TRBV6-3
D: NA
length: 13
size: NA
DNA: TGTGCCAGCAGTTACCAGCTTTTAGGGGAGCAGTACTTC
CDR3: CASSYQLLGEQYF

J: TRBJ2-7
V: TRBV7-9
D: NA
length: 12
size: few
DNA: TGTGCCAGCAGTTCTACGGTCTACGAGCAGTACTTC
CDR3: CASSSTVYEQYF

J: TRBJ2-7
V: TRBV11-2
D: NA
length: 14
size: few
DNA: TGTGCCAGCAGCTTAGTCCCGGGGATGTACGAGCAGTACTTC
CDR3: CASSLVPGMYEQYF

J: TRBJ2-7
V: TRBV5-1
D: NA
length: 14
size: few
DNA: TGCGCCAGCAGCCCCGCAGGGGCAGCCTACGAGCAGTACTTC
CDR3: CASSPAGAAYEQYF

J: TRBJ2-7
V: TRBV3-1
D: NA
length: 12
size: few
DNA: TGTGCCAGCAGCCCAACTCGCCACGAGCAGTACTTC
CDR3: CASSPTRHEQYF

J: TRBJ2-1
V: TRBV30
D: NA
length: 14
size: few
DNA: TGTGCCTGGACCCCTTGGACTGGTCACAATGAGCAGTTCTTC
CDR3: CAWTPWTGHNEQFF

J: TRBJ1-6
V: TRBV20-1
D: NA
length: 14
size: few
DNA: TGCAGTGCTCGGAGGCCGCAGCCGAATTCACCCCTCCACTTT
CDR3: CSARRPQPNSPLHF

J: TRBJ2-3
V: TRBV20-1
D: NA
length: 13
size: few
DNA: TGCAGTGCTATATTAGGGCACACAGATACGCAGTATTTT
CDR3: CSAILGHTDTQYF

J: TRBJ1-1
V: TRBV6-5
D: NA
length: 13
size: NA
DNA: TGTGCCAGCAGTTGGCTTTGGAACACTGAAGCTTTCTTT
CDR3: CASSWLWNTEAFF

J: TRBJ1-1
V: TRBV20-1
D: NA
length: 18
size: NA
DNA: TGCAGTGCTAGAGAGGTGGTCCAGACAGCTTCGTTGAACACTGAAGCTTTCTTT
CDR3: CSAREVVQTASLNTEAFF

J: TRBJ1-6
V: TRBV11-2
D: TRBD1
length: 16
size: once
DNA: TGTGCCAGCAGCTCCTCAGGGGGACTTCCTCATTCACCCCTCCACTTT
CDR3: CASSSSGGLPHSPLHF

J: TRBJ2-5
V: TRBV7-2
D: NA
length: 13
size: few
DNA: TGTGCCAGCAGCTTAGGGGTCCAAGAGACCCAGTACTTC
CDR3: CASSLGVQETQYF

J: TRBJ2-3
V: TRBV5-1
D: NA
length: 14
size: NA
DNA: TGCGCCAGCAGCTTGTCCGATAGCACAGATACGCAGTATTTT
CDR3: CASSLSDSTDTQYF

J: TRBJ2-3
V: TRBV6-6
D: NA
length: 15
size: NA
DNA: TGTGCCAGCAGCTATCCCCAGAGAAGCACAGATACGCAGTATTTT
CDR3: CASSYPQRSTDTQYF

J: TRBJ2-7
V: TRBV12-3/TRBV12-4
D: NA
length: 14
size: many
DNA: TGTGCCAGCAGCCCCTTTCCCCAGGAGGGCGAGCAGTACTTC
CDR3: CASSPFPQEGEQYF

J: TRBJ2-1
V: TRBV14
D: NA
length: 14
size: few
DNA: TGTGCCTTCGGGGTCCTAGCGACTTACAATGAGCAGTTCTTC
CDR3: CAFGVLATYNEQFF

J: TRBJ2-3
V: TRBV2
D: TRBD2
length: 17
size: NA
DNA: TGTGCCAGCAGTGAATCTCTGTACGGGAGGGTCACAGATACGCAGTATTTT
CDR3: CASSESLYGRVTDTQYF